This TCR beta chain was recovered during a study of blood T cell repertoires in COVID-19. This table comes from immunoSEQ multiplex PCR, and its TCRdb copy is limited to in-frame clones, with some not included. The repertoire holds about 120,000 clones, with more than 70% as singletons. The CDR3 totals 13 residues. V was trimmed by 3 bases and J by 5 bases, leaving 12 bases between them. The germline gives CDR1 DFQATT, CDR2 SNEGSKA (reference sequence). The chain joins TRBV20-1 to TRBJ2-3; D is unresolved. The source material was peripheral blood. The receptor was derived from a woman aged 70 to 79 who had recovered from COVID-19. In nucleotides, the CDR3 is TGCAGTGCTAGTCAATCCGGTGTAGATACGCAGTATTTT. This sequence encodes CSASQSGVDTQYF.